Presented here are 9 T cell receptor beta chains from one specimen sequenced in a study of CD8 T cells in ankylosing spondylitis. MiXCR was run by TCRdb on the 5' RACE reads, yielding one entry per CDR3 protein. This table holds over 200,000 distinct CDR3 sequences, roughly a tenth found once. Specimen: blood, either unsorted or a sorted T cell fraction (not recorded which). The receptors stem from a male donor with ankylosing spondylitis or in good health (not recorded which).

This clonotype was picked up many times. The chain combines TRBV7-3 with TRBJ2-1, with TRBD2 matching over 8 bases. Germline V gives CDR1 SGHTA, CDR2 FQGTGA. The CDR3 length is 16 residues. Trimming at V came to 4 bases and at J to 0 bases, leaving 5 bases not matched to a gene. CDR3 DNA: TGTGCCAGCAGCTCCTTAGCGGGGAGCTCCTACAATGAGCAGTTCTTC. It yields the protein CASSSLAGSSYNEQFF.

Details on this clonotype: A much bigger clone sits one base away, suggesting this may be a read error. The V gene is TRBV5-1, the J gene TRBJ1-3; 8 bases line up with TRBD1. This CDR3 contains 15 residues. The J segment lost 2 bases and the V segment lost 4 bases, leaving 5 bases of the junction unmatched. Germline assignment: CDR1 SGHRS and CDR2 YFSETQ. The CDR3 coding sequence is TGCGCCAGCAGCATGCAGGGGGCGGCTGGAAACACCATATATTTT. This codes for CASSMQGAAGNTIYF.

J is TRBJ1-4 and V is TRBV5-1, with TRBD1 matching over 9 bases. The junction had 5 bases not matched to a gene; V was cut back by 4 bases and J by 7 bases. This CDR3 spans 14 amino acids. Germline loops: CDR1 SGHRS, CDR2 YFSETQ. The CDR3 DNA follows: TGCGCCAGCAGCAGGGGACAGGGAGGTGAAAAACTGTTTTTT. It codes for CASSRGQGGEKLFF. Looking up the rest from reference TRBV5-1 and TRBJ1-4 gives the full variable domain: KAGVTQTPRYLIKTRGQQVTLSCSPISGHRSVSWYQQTPGQGLQFLFEYFSETQRNKGNFPGRFSGRQFSNSRSEMNVSTLELGDSALYLCASSRGQGGEKLFFGSGTQLSVL.

This clonotype occurred a few times. The chain carries TRBV7-9 and TRBJ2-7; D may be TRBD1 (7 bases). This CDR3 has 16 amino acids. From germline, CDR1 is SEHNR and CDR2 FQNEAQ (reference sequence). V lost 2 bases to trimming and J lost 5 bases, with 19 bases between them. The CDR3 DNA is TGTGCCAGCAGCTTAATGTGGGCAGGGGGGCCCCACGAGCAGTACTTC. Its protein product is CASSLMWAGGPHEQYF.

The chain employs TRBV13 and TRBJ2-6; D possibly corresponds to TRBD2 (5 bases). CDR3 size: 17 residues. The germline gives CDR1 PRHDT, CDR2 FYEKMQ (reference sequence). The V and J ends lost 6 bases and 1 base respectively, with 16 bases between them. CDR3 in amino acids: CASRKQSGYSGANVLTF. The CDR3 DNA reads as TGTGCCAGCAGGAAACAATCGGGGTATTCTGGGGCCAACGTCCTGACTTTC.

This clonotype has at least ten counts. CDR3: CSARDWPGGSWVTDTEAFF. The CDR3 DNA follows: TGCAGTGCTAGAGATTGGCCAGGGGGCTCCTGGGTCACCGACACTGAAGCTTTCTTT. V usage is TRBV20-1 and J usage is TRBJ1-1; 8 bases line up with TRBD1. Looked up from germline, CDR1 is DFQATT and CDR2 is SNEGSKA (reference sequence). Trimming took 0 bases from V and 3 from J; bases not matched to a gene: 18. The CDR3 runs to 19 residues.

The chain has TRBV27 and TRBJ1-2; TRBD1 agrees at 8 bases. CDR3 length equals 15 residues. The germline CDR1 and CDR2 sequences are MNHEY and SMNVEV (reference sequence). V was clipped by 0 bases and J by 6 bases; unmatched bases: 6. The CDR3 spells CASSLSPGQVDGYTF. CDR3 in DNA: TGTGCCAGCAGTTTATCCCCGGGACAGGTGGATGGCTACACCTTC.

This clonotype occurred a few times. The genes are TRBV29-1 and TRBJ2-2, with D perhaps given as TRBD1 or TRBD2 (5 bases each). The CDR3 totals 16 residues. Germline CDR1 and CDR2: SQVTM and ANQGSEA. Trimming cost V 3 bases and J 6 bases, with 20 bases left between them. The DNA for the CDR3 is TGCAGCGTTGAGTCCCCGGGCTCTGTGGGACCCGGGGAGCTGTTTTTT. Its protein product is CSVESPGSVGPGELFF.

The rearrangement links TRBV29-1 to TRBJ2-5; TRBD2 is a possible D gene (6 bases). The V gene's germline CDR1 is SQVTM and CDR2 ANQGSEA. There are 13 residues in the CDR3. The V end lost 6 bases, the J end lost 2 bases, and 13 bases lay between the germline ends. DNA for the CDR3: TGCAGCGTCCTTTATAGCGGACAAGAGACCCAGTACTTC. Translation: CSVLYSGQETQYF.